This T cell receptor (beta chain) was recovered during a study of blood T cell repertoires in COVID-19. Measured with immunoSEQ multiplex PCR; TCRdb has only the in-frame clones, and not every one. The table lists over 150,000 clones, 70% to 90% of them singletons, with less than 10% in the top ten. This CDR3 is 16 amino acids long. V gave up 0 bases and J gave up 4 bases; unmatched junction bases: 9. The germline V gene has CDR1 SGHRS and CDR2 YFSETQ. Patients in Seattle were enrolled during active infection, then followed longitudinally. Material: peripheral blood. The clonotype originates from a woman aged 60-70 years with COVID-19, enrolled during active disease. The chain links TRBV5-1 to TRBJ1-1, with 7 bases fitting TRBD1. The CDR3 nucleotides are TGCGCCAGCAGCTTGGCGTCCTCAGGGGGACGCACTGAAGCTTTCTTT. As protein: CASSLASSGGRTEAFF.